The clone carrying this TCR beta chain was observed a single time. Antigen: not known. These data come from a study of OX40 agonist ivuxolimab in advanced cancers. Study outcomes and limitations: The specificity for antigen of the expanded peripheral T cells was not determined. Among some nonresponders, normalized T-cell clonal expansion was also low.

Trimming left V 4 bases short and J 0 bases short, with 13 bases between. Germline V gene data show CDR1 as MNHEY and CDR2 as SMNVEV (reference sequence). The CDR3 extends over 15 amino acids. The data were produced by immunoSEQ multiplex PCR, yet TCRdb's version contains in-frame clones alone and is incomplete. Among approximately 70,000 clones, over 75% were seen once, and the ten largest hold about 5.1%. This sequence originates from an adult with an advanced solid tumor such as melanoma, head and neck, liver or kidney cancer. Sequenced here: CD4+ or CD8+ T cells sorted from blood, sampled in a trial of the OX40 agonist ivuxolimab. The J gene is TRBJ2-7, the V gene TRBV27; D is tentatively TRBD1 or TRBD2 (6 bases each). This CDR3 is CASSSLGGLSYEQYF. The CDR3 region has the DNA TGTGCCAGCAGTTCCCTGGGGGGCCTCTCCTACGAGCAGTACTTC.